The TCR beta chain under discussion was sequenced for a study of long-term antiretroviral therapy in people with HIV. The run of the v3.0 immunoSEQ assay was at survey level. Only in-frame clones appear in the TCRdb table, and some are missing; sequencing was by immunoSEQ multiplex PCR. Of almost 35,000 clones in the sample, approximately 95% were seen once. The ends were cut back, 1 base at V and 5 bases at J, with 17 bases in the middle. Germline assignment: CDR1 LNHDA and CDR2 SQIVND (reference sequence). The length of the CDR3 is 16 residues. The chain uses TRBV19 and TRBJ1-2, with D maybe TRBD1 (6 bases). The sequence was collected from a woman aged 50 to 60 with HIV. This specimen was unsorted PBMCs, taken approximately 5 years after starting antiretroviral therapy. The CDR3: CASSIGQERSLYGYTF. The CDR3 bases are TGTGCCAGTAGTATAGGACAGGAACGTTCGCTATATGGCTACACCTTC.